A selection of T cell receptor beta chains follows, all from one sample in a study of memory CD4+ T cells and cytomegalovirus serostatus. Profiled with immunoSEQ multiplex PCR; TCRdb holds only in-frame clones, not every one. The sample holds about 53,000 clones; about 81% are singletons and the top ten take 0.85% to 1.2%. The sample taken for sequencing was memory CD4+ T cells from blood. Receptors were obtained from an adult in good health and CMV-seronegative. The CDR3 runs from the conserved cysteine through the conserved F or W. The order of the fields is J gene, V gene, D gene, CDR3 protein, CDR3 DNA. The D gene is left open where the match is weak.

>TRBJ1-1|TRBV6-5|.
CASSRMKNTEAFF
TGTGCCAGCAGTCGGATGAAGAACACTGAAGCTTTCTTT
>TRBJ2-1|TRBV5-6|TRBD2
CASSSEDTAGGSYNEQFF
TGTGCCAGCAGCTCCGAAGACACAGCGGGAGGCTCCTACAATGAGCAGTTCTTC
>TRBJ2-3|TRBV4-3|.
CASSQSQATQYF
TGCGCCAGCAGCCAGTCCCAGGCTACGCAGTATTTT
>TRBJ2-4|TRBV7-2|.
CASSLGPVSAKNIQYF
TGTGCCAGCAGTCTAGGGCCCGTCAGCGCCAAAAACATTCAGTACTTC
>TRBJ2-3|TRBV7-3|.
CASSQASTDTQYF
TGTGCCAGCAGCCAGGCCTCCACAGATACGCAGTATTTT
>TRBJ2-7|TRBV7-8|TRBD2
CASRGGRVGYEQYF
TGTGCCAGCAGAGGCGGGAGGGTTGGTTACGAGCAGTACTTC
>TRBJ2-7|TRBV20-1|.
CSANQGLEQYF
TGCAGTGCTAACCAAGGACTCGAGCAGTACTTC
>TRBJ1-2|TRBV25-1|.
CASSEYGATDGFRGYTF
TGTGCCAGCAGTGAATATGGAGCCACCGACGGCTTTCGTGGCTACACCTTC
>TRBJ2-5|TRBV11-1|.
CASSFNSGGLGETQYF
TGTGCCAGCAGCTTTAATTCAGGAGGGCTCGGCGAGACCCAGTACTTC
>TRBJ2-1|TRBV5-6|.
CASSLGGASYNEQFF
TGTGCCAGCAGCTTGGGGGGAGCATCCTACAATGAGCAGTTCTTC
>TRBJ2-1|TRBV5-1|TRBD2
CASSPLAGDSYNEQFF
TGCGCCAGCAGCCCCTTAGCGGGAGACTCCTACAATGAGCAGTTCTTC
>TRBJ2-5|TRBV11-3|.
CASSFIGWRERQETQYF
TGTGCCAGCAGCTTCATCGGGTGGCGGGAACGACAAGAGACCCAGTACTTC
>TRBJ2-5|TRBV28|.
CASSQGLGETQYF
TGTGCCAGCAGTCAGGGTTTAGGAGAGACCCAGTACTTC
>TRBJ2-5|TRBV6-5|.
CASSQGGLETQYF
TGTGCCAGCAGTCAAGGGGGGCTGGAGACCCAGTACTTC
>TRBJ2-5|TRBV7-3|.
CASSFGVSETQYF
TGTGCCAGCAGCTTCGGTGTGTCGGAGACCCAGTACTTC
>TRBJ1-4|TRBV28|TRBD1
CASSFGDRSNEKLFF
TGTGCCAGCAGTTTCGGGGACAGAAGTAATGAAAAACTGTTTTTT
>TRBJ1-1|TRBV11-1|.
CASSPRSQGNTEAFF
TGTGCCAGCAGCCCCCGATCGCAGGGAAACACTGAAGCTTTCTTT
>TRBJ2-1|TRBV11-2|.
CASSLDSGEQFF
TGTGCCAGCAGCTTGGACAGTGGTGAGCAGTTCTTC
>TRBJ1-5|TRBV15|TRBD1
CATSRGGQGGKPQHF
TGTGCCACCAGCAGAGGGGGACAGGGGGGGAAGCCCCAGCATTTT
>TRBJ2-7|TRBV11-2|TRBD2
CASSYDLTSADTYEQYF
TGTGCCAGCAGCTACGACTTGACTAGCGCTGATACCTACGAGCAGTACTTC